The entry below gives a single T cell receptor beta chain sequence along with its context. Its matching antigen is unknown. The entry originates in a study of cytomegalovirus exposure and HLA in healthy donors. Study-wide findings and caveats: Reportedly, a later analysis found an Asian-associated ancestry cluster had fewer N-insertions than the roughly 700-donor mean.

It was with 60 Vbeta and 13 Jbeta primers that the PCR ran. Some clones are missing from TCRdb's copy, which holds only in-frame ones; the method was immunoSEQ multiplex PCR. The sample has 80,000 to 95,000 clones; about three quarters are singletons. This clonotype was obtained from a female donor in good health and CMV-seronegative. The material sequenced was PBMCs.

This chain's CDR3 is CASSFRSVSGNTIYF. The CDR3 nucleotides are TGTGCCAGCAGCTTCCGAAGCGTATCTGGAAACACCATATATTTT. The chain links TRBV5-8 to TRBJ1-3; D remains unclear. Trimming stripped 2 bases from V and 1 base from J, with 10 bases between. The germline V gene has CDR1 SGHTS and CDR2 YDEGEE. This CDR3 region has 15 residues.